A single sample gave rise to the 9 T cell receptor beta chains below, sequenced in a study of blood T cell repertoires in COVID-19. Using immunoSEQ multiplex PCR, the repertoire was profiled, and TCRdb retains in-frame clones only, with some absent. This sample carries 300,000 to 350,000 clones, 70% to 90% of them seen once, and the ten largest clones take about 2%. Sequenced input: PBMCs or T cells enriched from blood (not recorded which). The receptors shown here come from a man aged 25 to 40 who had recovered from COVID-19.

The chain uses TRBV10-2 and TRBJ1-2; maybe TRBD1 (5 bases). Between the trimmed V and J ends, which lost 6 bases and 4 bases, there was a span of 15 bases. Germline CDR1 is WSHSY and CDR2 is SAAADI. This CDR3 comprises 14 residues. The CDR3 sequence: CASREGGGGYGYTF. The CDR3 nucleotides are TGCGCCAGCAGAGAGGGTGGCGGGGGCTATGGCTACACCTTC.

The chain is built from TRBV7-3 and TRBJ2-2; D possibly corresponds to TRBD2 (5 bases). CDR1 is SGHTA, CDR2 FQGTGA, per germline. The CDR3 loop spans 14 amino acids. Trimming shortened V by 5 bases and J by 7 bases, and 14 bases separated the two germline ends. The CDR3 protein is CASSPRTYGGELFF. Here the CDR3 DNA reads TGTGCCAGCAGCCCTCGGACTTACGGCGGGGAGCTGTTTTTT. Full variable domain (rest looked up from reference TRBV7-3 and TRBJ2-2): GAGVSQTPSNKVTEKGKYVELRCDPISGHTALYWYRQSLGQGPEFLIYFQGTGAADDSGLPNDRFFAVRPEGSVSTLKIQRTERGDSAVYLCASSPRTYGGELFFGEGSRLTVL.

With regard to this clone: Other DNA sequences from this sample encode an identical CDR3 as well. Written as DNA, the CDR3 is TGTGCCAGCAGCTTGGAGGGAGACTATGGCTACACCTTC. The encoded protein is CASSLEGDYGYTF. The chain is built from TRBV5-5 and TRBJ1-2; D not resolved. V was shortened by 0 bases and J by 3 bases, with 6 bases between the two germline ends. The germline CDR1 and CDR2 sequences are SGHKS and YYEKEE (reference sequence). This CDR3 spans 13 amino acids.

V and J are TRBV29-1 and TRBJ1-1, with 9 bases matching TRBD1. Looked up from germline, CDR1 is SQVTM and CDR2 is ANQGSEA. Trimming took 4 bases from V and 4 from J; bases not matched to a gene: 7. CDR3 length: 14 amino acids. CDR3: CSVVNRGLGTEAFF. DNA for the CDR3: TGCAGCGTTGTAAACAGGGGGCTGGGCACTGAAGCTTTCTTT.

The rearrangement uses TRBV5-1 and TRBJ2-7, with D possibly matching TRBD2 (6 bases). The germline V and J ends were trimmed by 4 bases and 0 bases, with 14 bases remaining between them. Germline assignment: CDR1 SGHRS and CDR2 YFSETQ. This CDR3 is built from 15 residues. CDR3 loop: CASSAGMGGSYEQYF. For the CDR3, the DNA is TGCGCCAGCAGCGCTGGCATGGGGGGCTCCTACGAGCAGTACTTC.

The chain is built from TRBV29-1 and TRBJ1-1; D not resolved. Per germline, CDR1 SQVTM and CDR2 ANQGSEA. This CDR3 is built from 15 residues. Trimming removed 0 bases at V and 1 base at J, with 12 bases between. The CDR3 sequence: CSVEDKRETNTEAFF. In nucleotides, the CDR3 is TGCAGCGTTGAAGATAAAAGAGAAACGAACACTGAAGCTTTCTTT.

The J gene is TRBJ1-2, the V gene TRBV6-5; 8 bases line up with TRBD1. There are 14 residues in the CDR3. Germline-derived CDR1 and CDR2 are MNHEY and SVGAGI. V lost 6 bases and J lost 4; bases outside the gene matches: 7. The CDR3, as DNA: TGTGCCAGCAGCACTAGACAGGGGACCTATGGCTACACCTTC. This translates into CASSTRQGTYGYTF.

V gene TRBV6-6 combines with J gene TRBJ2-7; 7 positions match TRBD2. Germline loops: CDR1 MNHNY, CDR2 SVGAGI (reference sequence). This CDR3 has 15 amino acids. V dropped 2 bases and J dropped 5; count of bases not matched to a gene: 9. Here the CDR3 reads CASSYPGAGGDEQYF. In DNA form, the CDR3 reads TGTGCCAGCAGTTACCCCGGGGCTGGGGGGGACGAGCAGTACTTC.

The chain recombines TRBV5-3 with TRBJ2-2; a weak D match, TRBD1 (6 bases). TRBV5-3 is an open reading frame, and its role is uncertain. The CDR3 covers 15 residues. The V gene lost 4 bases and the J gene lost 4 bases, with 14 bases spanning the gap. The CDR3 region has the DNA TGTGCCAGAAGCCTCCGTGGGGGCTCCACCGGGGAGCTGTTTTTT. It translates to CARSLRGGSTGELFF.